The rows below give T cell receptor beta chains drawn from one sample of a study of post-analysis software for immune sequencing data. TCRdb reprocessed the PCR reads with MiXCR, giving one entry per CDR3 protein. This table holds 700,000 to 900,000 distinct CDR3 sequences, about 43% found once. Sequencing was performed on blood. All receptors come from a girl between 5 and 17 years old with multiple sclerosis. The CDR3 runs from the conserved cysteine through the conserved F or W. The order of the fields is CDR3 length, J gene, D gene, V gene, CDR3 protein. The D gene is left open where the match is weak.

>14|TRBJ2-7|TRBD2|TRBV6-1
CASSGLAGFYEQYF
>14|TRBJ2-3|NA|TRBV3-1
CASSHGRDTDTQYF
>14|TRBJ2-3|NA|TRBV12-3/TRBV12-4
CASSLDGAADTQYF
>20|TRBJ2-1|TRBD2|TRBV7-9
CASSSWPGLAGLRVENEQFF
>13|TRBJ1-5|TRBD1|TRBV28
CASKDRGNQPQHF
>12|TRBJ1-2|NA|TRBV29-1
CSVERGDYGYTF
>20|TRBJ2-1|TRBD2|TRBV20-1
CSARDFALRTSGRSYNEQFF
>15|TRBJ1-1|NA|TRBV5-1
CASSLAGRGNTEAFF
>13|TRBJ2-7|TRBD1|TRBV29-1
CSVGGTGDYEQYF
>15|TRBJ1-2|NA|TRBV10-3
CAISVSGLHKGGYTF
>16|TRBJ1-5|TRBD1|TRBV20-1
CSAGRDRGPMNQPQHF
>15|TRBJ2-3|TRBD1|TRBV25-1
CASSAPDRATDTQYF
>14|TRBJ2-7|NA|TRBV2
CASNSGGAPYEQYF
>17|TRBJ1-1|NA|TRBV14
CASSQVPGHPAGTEAFF
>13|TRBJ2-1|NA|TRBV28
CASQGTSKNEQFF
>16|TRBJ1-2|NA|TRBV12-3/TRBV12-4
CASSLSTGLFNYGYTF